One sample yielded the 5 T cell receptor beta chains listed below, sequenced in a study of T cells in Graves' hyperthyroidism and ophthalmopathy. Amplification of TCR beta CDR3 regions was performed using RNA transcripts as template. An initial round of RT-PCR targeting the TCR CDR3 relied on the HTBI primer set. TCRdb independently ran MiXCR on the multiplex PCR reads; one entry per CDR3 protein. The sample yields hundreds of thousands of distinct CDR3 sequences, 20% to 25% seen once. The sequenced sample was blood. These TCRs come from a woman in her 70s with Graves' ophthalmopathy.

This clonotype was counted many times. This sequence joins TRBV6-1 and TRBJ1-1; D is undetermined. CDR1 and CDR2 (germline): MNHNS, SASEGT. V lost 5 bases to trimming and J lost 0 bases, with 7 bases between them. The CDR3 totals 13 residues. CDR3 DNA: TGTGCCAGCAGTCGACGCTTGAACACTGAAGCTTTCTTT. It specifies CASSRRLNTEAFF.

The CDR3 sequence: CASDEDKTYEQYF. CDR3 coding DNA: TGTGCCAGCGACGAGGACAAAACCTACGAGCAGTACTTC. The chain joins TRBV2 to TRBJ2-7, with a tentative D call TRBD1 (5 bases). Germline V gene data show CDR1 as SNHLY and CDR2 as FYNNEI. The CDR3 extends over 13 amino acids. V was shortened by 8 bases and J by 2 bases, with 13 bases between the two germline ends.

This clonotype was seen repeatedly, ten times or more. The rearrangement uses TRBV12-3 or TRBV12-4 and TRBJ2-5; 10 bases map to TRBD1. The ends lost 4 bases at V and 7 bases at J; junction bases unmatched: 12. The CDR3 runs to 16 residues. CDR3 amino acids: CASSYTGTGAVGTQYF. CDR3 nucleotide sequence: TGTGCCAGCAGTTACACCGGGACAGGGGCAGTCGGGACCCAGTACTTC.

The chain joins TRBV7-9 to TRBJ2-7, with a possible D match to TRBD1 (6 bases). Trimming took off 4 bases at V and 0 bases at J, with 19 bases between the two ends. CDR3 length: 17 residues. CDR1 and CDR2 (germline): SEHNR, FQNEAQ (reference sequence). The CDR3, as DNA: TGTGCCAGCAGCTCCCTTGGGGGCGGGCTTCGCTCCTACGAGCAGTACTTC. This encodes CASSSLGGGLRSYEQYF.

The chain uses TRBV29-1 and TRBJ1-2; 7 nucleotides match TRBD1. The CDR3 has 11 amino acids. Germline V gene data show CDR1 as SQVTM and CDR2 as ANQGSEA. The CDR3 DNA is TGCAAAACAGGGGCGGCGGATGGCTACACCTTC. Amino acids: CKTGAADGYTF.